This is a list of T cell receptor beta chains from one sample in a study of identical twins. TCRdb itself ran the 5' RACE reads through MiXCR, one entry per CDR3 protein. The sample includes 250,000 to 350,000 distinct CDR3 sequences, under 9% of them seen just once. This same sample was also taken into another study, of yellow fever vaccine responses in identical twins.

The material sequenced was memory (CD45RO+) T cells sorted from blood. These receptors all come from a woman aged 18-35 years in good health. Both conserved end residues are trimmed from each CDR3. The D gene is left open where the match is weak.

TRBV7-3,TRBD2,TRBJ2-2,ASSPLFGGLAGITGELF
TRBV7-2,TRBD1,TRBJ2-6,ASSSGGYYSGANVLT
TRBV20-1,-,TRBJ1-6,SARDEAGASSPLH
TRBV28,-,TRBJ2-1,ASRVGASAPYNEQF
TRBV20-1,TRBD1,TRBJ1-3,SARPGQGANTIY
TRBV24-1,-,TRBJ1-1,ATMDALDTEAF
TRBV7-8,TRBD1,TRBJ1-1,ASRLFQGDTEAF
TRBV9,-,TRBJ1-6,ASSAQSNSPLH
TRBV9,-,TRBJ1-2,ASSVNYGYT
TRBV27,-,TRBJ2-7,ASSLQGPQPYEQY